These 14 T cell receptor beta chains originate from one sample sequenced in a study of PD-L1 blockade in urothelial cancer. Data came from immunoSEQ multiplex PCR; TCRdb stores just in-frame clones and leaves some out. The sample records approximately 38,000 clones, 85% to 90% being singletons. This specimen consisted of PBMCs, obtained around atezolizumab (anti-PD-L1) treatment. These receptor sequences come from a man aged 60 to 75 with urothelial cancer.

The rearrangement links TRBV10-1 to TRBJ2-2, with a possible D match to TRBD1 (6 bases). V gave up 9 bases and J gave up 0 bases, with 11 bases separating them. The germline gives CDR1 WNHNN, CDR2 SYGVQD (reference sequence). The CDR3 extends over 14 amino acids. The CDR3 DNA is TGCGCCAGTCGGGACACTTCGAACACCGGGGAGCTGTTTTTT. This encodes CASRDTSNTGELFF.

The chain couples TRBV7-6 to TRBJ1-2; 7 nucleotides align to TRBD1. V trimming: 1 base; J trimming: 8 bases; junction bases outside the gene matches: 10. There are 15 residues in the CDR3. Germline CDR1 and CDR2: SGHVS and FNYEAQ. The CDR3 region has the DNA TGTGCCAGCAGCTTAGAAGAGACAGGGAGTACGGGCTACACCTTC. Translating gives CASSLEETGSTGYTF.

The J gene is TRBJ1-1, the V gene TRBV28, with 12 bases fitting TRBD1. The CDR3 covers 15 residues. J lost 5 bases, V lost 3 bases, and 4 bases had no gene match. Germline V gene data show CDR1 as MDHEN and CDR2 as SYDVKM. DNA of the CDR3: TGTGCCAGCAGTTTGGCGGGACAGGGGGCTACTGAAGCTTTCTTT. Its protein is CASSLAGQGATEAFF.

The chain links TRBV28 to TRBJ2-7; weak D call: TRBD2 (5 bases). The CDR3 extends over 17 amino acids. Germline loops: CDR1 MDHEN, CDR2 SYDVKM. Trimming took off 6 bases at V and 2 bases at J, with 23 bases between the two ends. The CDR3 sequence: CASRASRTGTFTYEQYF. The DNA of the CDR3 is TGTGCCAGCAGAGCTAGCCGGACCGGTACCTTCACCTACGAGCAGTACTTC.

In the case of this clone: One end of the junction is discordant with germline, which a read error may explain. The CDR3 bases are TGTGCCACCTCAGGAGGGGGCGTAATTGAAGCTTTCTTT. Amino acids: CATSGGGVIEAFF. The V call is TRBV18, the J call TRBJ1-1; 7 positions agree with TRBD1. The CDR3 is 13 amino acids. Germline CDR1 reads KGHSH; CDR2 reads LQKENI.

The rearrangement links TRBV6-5 to TRBJ1-6, with 9 bases identical to TRBD1. After removal of 7 bases from V and 5 bases from J, the junction contained 3 bases not matched to a gene. The V gene's germline CDR1 is MNHEY and CDR2 SVGAGI. CDR3 length: 14 residues. In DNA form, the CDR3 reads TGTGCCAGCACCCGGACAGGGGATAATTCACCCCTCCACTTT. This encodes CASTRTGDNSPLHF.

V is TRBV7-2 and J is TRBJ1-2; D is possibly TRBD1 (5 bases). V shed 5 bases and J shed 4 bases, with 8 bases lying between them. From germline, CDR1 is SGHTA and CDR2 FQGNSA. The length of the CDR3 is 12 residues. CDR3 nucleotides: TGTGCCAGCAGCCCCCAGGGCTATGGCTACACCTTC. Encoded protein: CASSPQGYGYTF.

This sequence joins TRBV9 and TRBJ2-7; 10 nucleotides line up with TRBD1. This CDR3 comprises 15 residues. Germline V gene data show CDR1 as SGDLS and CDR2 as YYNGEE. Unmatched junction bases numbered 5, after V lost 0 bases and J lost 5 bases. DNA for the CDR3: TGTGCCAGCAGCGTAGCAGGGACAGGGGCCCACGAGCAGTACTTC. As protein: CASSVAGTGAHEQYF.

This clone was seen a handful of times. This chain joins TRBV6-4 and TRBJ2-3, with TRBD1 as a possible D gene (6 bases). V lost 0 bases and J 1 base, leaving 8 bases between the germline ends. In germline, CDR1 is MRHNA, CDR2 SNTAGT. The CDR3 runs to 15 residues. The CDR3 DNA is TGTGCCAGCAGTGACTCAGAGGGGGGCACAGATACGCAGTATTTT. As protein: CASSDSEGGTDTQYF.

V gene TRBV5-5 combines with J gene TRBJ1-5; 7 bases agree with TRBD1. V trimming: 2 bases; J trimming: 0 bases; junction bases outside the gene matches: 2. Per germline, CDR1 SGHKS and CDR2 YYEKEE (reference sequence). This CDR3 spans 15 amino acids. The chain's CDR3 is CASSLGQDSNQPQHF. The CDR3 DNA reads TGTGCCAGCAGCTTAGGACAGGATAGCAATCAGCCCCAGCATTTT.

The CDR3: CSASHFAEQFF. DNA of the CDR3: TGCAGTGCTAGCCACTTCGCTGAGCAGTTCTTC. This chain uses TRBV20-1 with TRBJ2-1; D gene unclear. V was shortened by 3 bases and J by 9 bases, with 9 bases between the two germline ends. From germline, CDR1 is DFQATT and CDR2 SNEGSKA (reference sequence). This CDR3 contains 11 residues.

The rearrangement joins TRBV25-1 to TRBJ1-3; D is perhaps TRBD1 (5 bases). The ends were cut back, 4 bases at V and 4 bases at J, with 11 bases in the middle. Per germline, CDR1 MGHDK and CDR2 SYGVNS. The CDR3 sequence is 14 residues long. CDR3 residues: CASSAPRQGNTIYF. The CDR3 DNA is TGTGCCAGCAGTGCCCCTAGACAGGGAAACACCATATATTTT.

V and J are TRBV9 and TRBJ2-1; 10 positions match TRBD2. The junction had 10 bases not matched to a gene; V was cut back by 4 bases and J by 6 bases. The CDR3 has 16 amino acids. Per germline, CDR1 SGDLS and CDR2 YYNGEE. The CDR3 DNA follows: TGTGCCAGCAGCCCAGAGGGCAGCGGGGGGGGCAATGAGCAGTTCTTC. This translates into CASSPEGSGGGNEQFF.

The chain is built from TRBV25-1 and TRBJ2-1; TRBD2 agrees at 10 bases. The trim removed 7 bases at V and 7 bases at J, leaving 13 bases unmatched. This CDR3 contains 16 residues. Germline V gene data show CDR1 as MGHDK and CDR2 as SYGVNS. Written as DNA, the CDR3 is TGTGCCAGCACTACCCTTTTAGCGGGAGGTTATAATGAGCAGTTCTTC. Protein product: CASTTLLAGGYNEQFF.